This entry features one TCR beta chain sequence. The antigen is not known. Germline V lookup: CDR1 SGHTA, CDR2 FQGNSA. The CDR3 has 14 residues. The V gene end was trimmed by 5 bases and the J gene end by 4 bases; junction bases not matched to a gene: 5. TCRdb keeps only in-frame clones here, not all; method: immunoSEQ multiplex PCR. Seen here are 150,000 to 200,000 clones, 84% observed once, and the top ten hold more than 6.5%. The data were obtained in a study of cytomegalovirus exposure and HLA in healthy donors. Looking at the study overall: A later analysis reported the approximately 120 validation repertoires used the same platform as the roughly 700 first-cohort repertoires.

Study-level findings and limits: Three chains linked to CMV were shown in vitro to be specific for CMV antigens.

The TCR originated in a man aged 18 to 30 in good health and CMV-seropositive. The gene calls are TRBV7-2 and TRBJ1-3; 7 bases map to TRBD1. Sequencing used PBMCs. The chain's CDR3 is CASSDRVAGNTIYF. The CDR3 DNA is TGTGCCAGCAGCGACAGGGTAGCAGGAAACACCATATATTTT.